The sequence of this T cell receptor beta chain was determined in a study of T cell repertoires in cytomegalovirus infection. Study-level information: CMV infection and matching HLA type were both indicated by public TCR beta signatures. Overall study findings and caveats: Summed frequency of public TCR beta families distinguished CMV carriers with the relevant HLA.

The germline V gene encodes CDR1 SNHLY and CDR2 FYNNEI. V lost 5 bases to trimming and J lost 4 bases, with 23 bases between them. CDR3 length: 17 residues. MiXCR, applied by TCRdb to the reads, yields one record per CDR3 protein. The sample contains about 190,000 distinct CDR3 sequences, about 28% of which appear only once. In its sample, this clonotype was seen many times. What it recognizes is unknown. This rearrangement joins TRBV2 to TRBJ1-2; D may be TRBD1 (5 bases). The source material was PBMCs. This TCR was recovered from a human donor in good health (CMV status not recorded). Some clones in this sample may be carry-over from other donors' samples. The CDR3 spells CASSSDWDLQYTYGYTF. In DNA form, the CDR3 reads TGTGCCAGCAGTTCTGATTGGGACCTCCAGTATACCTATGGCTACACCTTC.